One sample yielded the 5 T cell receptor beta chains listed below, sequenced in a study of T-cell memory formation after mild COVID-19 (dated by TCRdb to the early 2020s). The method behind the library was 5' RACE. The data were produced on an Illumina NovaSeq 6000. In-frame beta chains were kept once TCRdb had trimmed the public reads at Q25 with fastp and called clones with MiXCR. Each entry is one CDR3 protein sequence, shown with its most common DNA and genes. Across this sample there are 200,000 to 250,000 distinct CDR3 sequences, with roughly 9.4% seen only once. 20% to 25% of the sample is held by the ten biggest clonotypes. The sequencing sample was made of PBMCs or a T cell subset sorted from them (not recorded which). The receptors were sampled from a man younger than 30 who had mild COVID-19 (a few samples of this study predate the infection). The sample titles of this study are shuffled in the database, so cell type and time point are left out; the donor was told from shared clones.

The chain links TRBV7-9 to TRBJ1-1; tentatively, D is TRBD1 (6 bases). The germline V gene encodes CDR1 SEHNR and CDR2 FQNEAQ (reference sequence). The ends were cut back, 1 base at V and 0 bases at J, with 9 bases in the middle. This CDR3 contains 15 residues. CDR3 protein: CASSLDQGLNTEAFF. CDR3 DNA: TGTGCCAGCAGCTTAGACCAGGGGCTGAACACTGAAGCTTTCTTT.

This chain uses TRBV30 with TRBJ2-7; 9 bases are shared with TRBD2. This CDR3 spans 13 amino acids. Germline assignment: CDR1 GTSNPN and CDR2 SVGIG (reference sequence). The junction had 7 bases not matched to a gene; V was cut back by 4 bases and J by 6 bases. This chain's CDR3 is CAWMGRGGLEQYF. The CDR3 region has the DNA TGTGCCTGGATGGGGCGGGGGGGCCTCGAGCAGTACTTC.

The rearrangement uses TRBV7-9 and TRBJ2-3, with unresolved D. Trimming left V 5 bases short and J 0 bases short, with 15 bases between. This CDR3 contains 16 residues. Germline-derived CDR1 and CDR2 are SEHNR and FQNEAQ (reference sequence). The CDR3 DNA follows: TGTGCCAGCAGCCCCCCGACGGCTGTTAGCACAGATACGCAGTATTTT. This codes for CASSPPTAVSTDTQYF.

The gene calls are TRBV12-3 or TRBV12-4 and TRBJ1-2; no reliable D call. V was pared by 5 bases and J by 8 bases, with 15 bases between. This CDR3 is built from 13 residues. The CDR3 nucleotides read TGTGCCAGCAGTCGAGTCCCATATGGGGGCTACACCTTC. This codes for CASSRVPYGGYTF.

The V gene is TRBV12-5, the J gene TRBJ1-2; D is unresolved. The V and J ends lost 5 bases and 8 bases respectively, with 18 bases between them. There are 14 residues in the CDR3. The germline V gene has CDR1 LGHNT and CDR2 FRNRAP. CDR3 nucleotide sequence: TGTGCTAGTGGTGGCGGGGTCCTGAGCGCCGGCTACACCTTC. It is translated as CASGGGVLSAGYTF.